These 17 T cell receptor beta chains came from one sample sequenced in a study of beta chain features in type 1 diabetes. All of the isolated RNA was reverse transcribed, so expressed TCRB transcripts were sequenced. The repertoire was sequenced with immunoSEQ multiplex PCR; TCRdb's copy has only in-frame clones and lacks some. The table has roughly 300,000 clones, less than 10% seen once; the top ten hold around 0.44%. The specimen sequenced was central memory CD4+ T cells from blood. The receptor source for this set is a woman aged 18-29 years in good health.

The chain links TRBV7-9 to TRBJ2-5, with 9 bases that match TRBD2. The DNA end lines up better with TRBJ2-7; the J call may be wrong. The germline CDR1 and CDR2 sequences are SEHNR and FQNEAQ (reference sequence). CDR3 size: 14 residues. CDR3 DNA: TGTGCCAGCAGCGTGACTAGCGGACTATACGAGCAGTACTTC. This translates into CASSVTSGLYEQYF.

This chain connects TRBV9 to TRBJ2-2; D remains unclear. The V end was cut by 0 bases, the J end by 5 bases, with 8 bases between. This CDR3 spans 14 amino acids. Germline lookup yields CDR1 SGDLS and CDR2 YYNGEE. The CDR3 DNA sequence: TGTGCCAGCAGCGTAGGTTGGAGAACCGGGGAGCTGTTTTTT. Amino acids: CASSVGWRTGELFF.

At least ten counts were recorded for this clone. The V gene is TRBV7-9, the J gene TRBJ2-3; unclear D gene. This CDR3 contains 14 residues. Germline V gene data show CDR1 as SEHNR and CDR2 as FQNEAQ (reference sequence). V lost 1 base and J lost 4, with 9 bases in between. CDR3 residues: CASSLDASPDTQYF. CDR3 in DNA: TGTGCCAGCAGCTTAGACGCGTCCCCAGATACGCAGTATTTT.

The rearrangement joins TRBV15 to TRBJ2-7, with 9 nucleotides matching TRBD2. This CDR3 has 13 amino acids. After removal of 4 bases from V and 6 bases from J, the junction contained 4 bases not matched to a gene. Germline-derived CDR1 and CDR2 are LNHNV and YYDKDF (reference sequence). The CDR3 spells CATSTLAGREQYF. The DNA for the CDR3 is TGTGCCACCAGCACTCTAGCGGGACGCGAGCAGTACTTC.

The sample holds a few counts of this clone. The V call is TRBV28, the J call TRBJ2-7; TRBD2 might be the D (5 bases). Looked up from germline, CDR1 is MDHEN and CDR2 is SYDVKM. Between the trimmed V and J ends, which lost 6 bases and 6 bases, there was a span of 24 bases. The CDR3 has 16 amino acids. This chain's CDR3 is CASSHGAELVGSEQYF. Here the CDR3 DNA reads TGTGCCAGCAGCCACGGCGCGGAACTAGTAGGTTCCGAGCAGTACTTC.

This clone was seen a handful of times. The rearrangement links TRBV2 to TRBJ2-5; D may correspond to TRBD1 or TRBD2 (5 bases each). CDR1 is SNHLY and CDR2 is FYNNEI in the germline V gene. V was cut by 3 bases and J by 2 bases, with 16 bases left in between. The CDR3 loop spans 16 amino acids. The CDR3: CASSERAGRTQETQYF. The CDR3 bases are TGTGCCAGCAGTGAGAGGGCAGGGCGCACACAAGAGACCCAGTACTTC. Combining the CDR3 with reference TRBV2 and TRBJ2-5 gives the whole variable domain EPEVTQTPSHQVTQMGQEVILRCVPISNHLYFYWYRQILGQKVEFLVSFYNNEISEKSEIFDDQFSVERPDGSNFTLKIRSTKLEDSAMYFCASSERAGRTQETQYFGPGTRLLVL.

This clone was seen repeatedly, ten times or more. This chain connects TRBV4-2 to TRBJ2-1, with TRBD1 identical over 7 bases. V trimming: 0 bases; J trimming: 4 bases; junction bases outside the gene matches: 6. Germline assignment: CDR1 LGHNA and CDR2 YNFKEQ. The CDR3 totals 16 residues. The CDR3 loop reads CASSQDVRGQYNEQFF. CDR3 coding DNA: TGTGCCAGCAGCCAAGATGTGAGGGGACAGTACAATGAGCAGTTCTTC.

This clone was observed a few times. CDR3 DNA: TGTGCCAGCGCCCTTGACAGGTCCTACGAGCAGTACTTC. This gives the protein CASALDRSYEQYF. The V gene is TRBV2, the J gene TRBJ2-7, with TRBD1 as a possible D gene (6 bases). The germline V and J ends were trimmed by 8 bases and 1 base, with 12 bases remaining between them. The CDR3 extends over 13 amino acids. Germline CDR1 reads SNHLY; CDR2 reads FYNNEI.

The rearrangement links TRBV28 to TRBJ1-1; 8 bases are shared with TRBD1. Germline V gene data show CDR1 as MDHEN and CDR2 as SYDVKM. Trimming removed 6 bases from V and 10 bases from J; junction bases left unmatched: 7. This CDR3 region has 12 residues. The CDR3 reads CASRRTGLGAFF. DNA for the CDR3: TGTGCCAGCAGAAGGACAGGGCTGGGAGCTTTCTTT.

The CDR3, as DNA: TGCGCCAGCAGCTTGGCCGGGGCTAGCTTACAAAGTGAGCAGTTCTTC. Translation gives CASSLAGASLQSEQFF. V gene TRBV5-1 combines with J gene TRBJ2-1; D tentatively fits TRBD1 or TRBD2 (5 bases each). Trimming left V 0 bases short and J 9 bases short, with 19 bases between. The CDR3 spans 16 residues. CDR1 is SGHRS, CDR2 YFSETQ, per germline.

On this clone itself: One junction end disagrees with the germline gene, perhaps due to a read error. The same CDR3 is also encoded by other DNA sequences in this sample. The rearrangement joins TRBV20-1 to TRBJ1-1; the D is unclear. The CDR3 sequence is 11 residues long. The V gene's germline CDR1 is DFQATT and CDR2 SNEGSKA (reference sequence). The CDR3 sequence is CSAREETEAFF. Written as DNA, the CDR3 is TGCAGTGCCAGAGAGGAAACTGAAGCTTTCTTT.

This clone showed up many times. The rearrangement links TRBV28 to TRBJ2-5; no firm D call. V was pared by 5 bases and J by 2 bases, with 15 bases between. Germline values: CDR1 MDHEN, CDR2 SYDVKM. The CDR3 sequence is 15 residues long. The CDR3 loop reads CASSAIGVGQETQYF. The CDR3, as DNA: TGTGCCAGCAGTGCCATTGGGGTAGGGCAAGAGACCCAGTACTTC.

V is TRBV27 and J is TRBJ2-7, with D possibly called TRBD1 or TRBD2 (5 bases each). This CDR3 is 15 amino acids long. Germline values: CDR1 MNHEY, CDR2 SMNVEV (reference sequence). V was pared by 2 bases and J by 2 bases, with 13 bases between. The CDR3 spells CASSLGAGATYEQYF. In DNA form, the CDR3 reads TGTGCCAGCAGTTTAGGGGCCGGGGCAACCTACGAGCAGTACTTC.

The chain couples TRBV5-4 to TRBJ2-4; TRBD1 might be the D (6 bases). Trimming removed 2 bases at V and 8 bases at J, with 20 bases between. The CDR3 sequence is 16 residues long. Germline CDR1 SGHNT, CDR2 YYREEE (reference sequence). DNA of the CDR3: TGTGCCAGCAGCTTACCGCCTCAGGGGACCCGTTACATTCAGTACTTC. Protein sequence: CASSLPPQGTRYIQYF.

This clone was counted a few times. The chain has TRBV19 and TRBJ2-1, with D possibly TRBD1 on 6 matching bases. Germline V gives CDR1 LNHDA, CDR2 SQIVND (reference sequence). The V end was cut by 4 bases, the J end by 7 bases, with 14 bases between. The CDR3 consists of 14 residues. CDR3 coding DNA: TGTGCCAGTAGTAGGTACTCAGGGGTTAATGAGCAGTTCTTC. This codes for CASSRYSGVNEQFF.

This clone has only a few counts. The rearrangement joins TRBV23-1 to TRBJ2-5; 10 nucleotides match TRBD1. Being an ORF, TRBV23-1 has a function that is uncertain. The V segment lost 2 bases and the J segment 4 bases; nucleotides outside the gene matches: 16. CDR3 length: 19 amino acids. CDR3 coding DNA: TGCGCCAGCAGTCAAAATGGCCCAACAGGACAGGGGGGTGGAGAGACCCAGTACTTC. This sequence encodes CASSQNGPTGQGGGETQYF.

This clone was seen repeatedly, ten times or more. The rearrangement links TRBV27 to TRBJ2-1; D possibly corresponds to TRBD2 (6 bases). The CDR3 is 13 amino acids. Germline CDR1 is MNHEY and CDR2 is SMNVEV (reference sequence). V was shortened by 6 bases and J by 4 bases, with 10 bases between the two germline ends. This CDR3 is CASSPDYYNEQFF. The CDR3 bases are TGTGCCAGCAGCCCGGACTATTACAATGAGCAGTTCTTC.